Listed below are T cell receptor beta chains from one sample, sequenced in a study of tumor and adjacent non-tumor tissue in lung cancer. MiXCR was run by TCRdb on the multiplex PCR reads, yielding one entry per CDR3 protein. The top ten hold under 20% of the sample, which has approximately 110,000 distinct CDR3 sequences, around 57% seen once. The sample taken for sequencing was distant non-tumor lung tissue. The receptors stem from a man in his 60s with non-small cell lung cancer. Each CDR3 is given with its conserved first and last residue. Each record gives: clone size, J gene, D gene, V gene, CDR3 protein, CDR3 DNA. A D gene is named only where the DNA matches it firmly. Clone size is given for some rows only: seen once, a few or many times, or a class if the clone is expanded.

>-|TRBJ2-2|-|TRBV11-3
CVSSLAVANTWELFF
TGTGTCAGCAGCTTAGCAGTAGCGAACACCTGGGAGCTGTTTTTT
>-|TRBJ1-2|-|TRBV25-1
CASSGLYGYTF
TGTGCCAGCAGTGGCCTCTATGGCTACACCTTC
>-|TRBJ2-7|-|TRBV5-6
CASSADATGQGYEQNF
TGTGCCAGCAGCGCGGACGCGACAGGCCAGGGATACGAGCAGAACTTC
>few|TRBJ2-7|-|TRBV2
CANSEYGAGEQYF
TGTGCCAACAGTGAATACGGGGCCGGGGAGCAGTACTTC
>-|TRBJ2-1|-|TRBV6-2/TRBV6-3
CASRVARDYNEQFF
TGTGCCAGCAGGGTAGCGAGAGACTACAACGAGCAGTTCTTC
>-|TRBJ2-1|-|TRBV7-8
CASSLVGRPSHNEQFF
TGTGCCAGCAGCTTAGTGGGCAGACCTAGTCACAATGAGCAGTTCTTC
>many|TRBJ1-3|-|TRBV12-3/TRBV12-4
CASSFGSGNTIYF
TGTGCCAGCAGTTTTGGGTCTGGAAACACCATATATTTT
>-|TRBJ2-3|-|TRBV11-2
CASSHQTSTAMQYF
TGTGCCAGCAGCCACCAGACCTCTACGGCGATGCAGTATTTT
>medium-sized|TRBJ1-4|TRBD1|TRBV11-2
CASSSRTGWGEKLFF
TGTGCCAGCAGCTCGAGGACAGGGTGGGGTGAAAAACTGTTTTTT
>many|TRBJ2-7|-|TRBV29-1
CSVYTDGYEQYF
TGCAGCGTTTACACAGACGGGTACGAGCAGTACTTC
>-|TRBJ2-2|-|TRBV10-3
CAISARGLNTGELFF
TGTGCCATCAGTGCTAGAGGCCTAAACACCGGGGAGCTGTTTTTT
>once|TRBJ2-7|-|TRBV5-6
CASSRSPGTGSYEKYF
TGTGCCAGCAGCCGGAGCCCAGGGACGGGAAGCTACGAGAAGTACTTC
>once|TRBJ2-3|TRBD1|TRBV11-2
CASSTKRTGGAPSTQYF
TGTGCCAGCAGCACAAAGAGGACAGGGGGCGCACCAAGTACGCAGTATTTT
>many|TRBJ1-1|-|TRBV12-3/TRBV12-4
CASSLRRTNTEAFF
TGTGCCAGCAGTTTACGGAGGACGAACACTGAAGCTTTCTTT
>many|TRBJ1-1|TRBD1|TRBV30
CAWTPGQRQAFF
TGTGCCTGGACCCCGGGACAGCGACAAGCTTTCTTT
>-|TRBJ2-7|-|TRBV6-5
CGSSAQGAVYEQYF
TGTGGCAGCAGTGCTCAGGGAGCGGTGTACGAGCAGTACTTC
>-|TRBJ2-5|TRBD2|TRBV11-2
CASSKRELKETPYF
TGTGCCAGCAGTAAGCGGGAACTTAAAGAGACCCCGTACTTC
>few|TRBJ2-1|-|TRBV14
CASSQGLAPFPYNEQFF
TGTGCCAGCAGCCAAGGACTCGCCCCTTTCCCCTACAATGAGCAGTTCTTC
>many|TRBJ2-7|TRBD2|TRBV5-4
CASSLDREGFNEQYF
TGTGCCAGCAGCTTGGACCGGGAGGGCTTCAACGAGCAGTACTTC
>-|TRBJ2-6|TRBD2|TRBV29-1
CSVFWTSWRAGANVLTF
TGTAGCGTTTTTTGGACTAGCTGGAGGGCTGGGGCCAACGTCCTGACTTTC
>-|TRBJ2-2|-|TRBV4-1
CASSPRQETNTGELFF
TGCGCCAGCAGCCCCCGACAGGAAACCAACACCGGGGAGCTGTTTTTT
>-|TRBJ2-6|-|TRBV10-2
CASSVGNAISGANVLTF
TGCGCCAGCAGTGTAGGAAACGCGATCTCTGGGGCCAACGTCCTAACCTTC
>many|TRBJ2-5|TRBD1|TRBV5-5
CASSSQGLRRETQYF
TGTGCCAGCAGCTCACAGGGGTTAAGGCGAGAGACCCAGTACTTC
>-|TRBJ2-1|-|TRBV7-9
CASSWHYNEQFF
TGTGCCAGCAGCTGGCACTACAATGAGCAGTTCTTC
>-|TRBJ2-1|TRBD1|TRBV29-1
CNVWNRGSYNEQFF
TGCAACGTTTGGAACAGGGGGTCCTACAATGAACAGTTCTTC
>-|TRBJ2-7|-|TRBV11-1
CASSFPGGAYQQYF
TGTGCCAGCAGCTTTCCGGGCGGCGCCTATCAGCAGTACTTC
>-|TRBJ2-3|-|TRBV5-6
CASSLEGRVSTDTQYF
TGTGCCAGCAGCTTGGAGGGCAGGGTTAGCACAGATACGCAGTATTTT
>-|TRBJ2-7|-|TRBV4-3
CASSLRISESYEQYF
TGCGCCAGCAGCCTCCGCATTAGCGAGAGTTACGAGCAGTACTTC
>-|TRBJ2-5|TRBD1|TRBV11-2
CASSLGQASYEIQYF
TGCGCCAGCAGCCTAGGACAGGCTAGCTATGAGATCCAGTACTTC
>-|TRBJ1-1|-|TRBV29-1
CGVAGAGAEVFF
TGCGGCGTTGCGGGGGCAGGGGCTGAAGTTTTCTTT
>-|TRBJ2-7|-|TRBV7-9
CASRLDSGVYEQYF
TGTGCCAGCCGCTTGGACTCGGGGGTCTACGAGCAGTACTTC
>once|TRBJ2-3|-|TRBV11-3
CASSLVGEDTWYF
TGTGCCAGCAGCTTAGTTGGCGAAGATACGTGGTATTTT
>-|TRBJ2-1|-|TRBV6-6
CASSYGPGRNEQSF
TGTGCCAGCAGTTACGGTCCAGGGCGGAATGAGCAGTCCTTC
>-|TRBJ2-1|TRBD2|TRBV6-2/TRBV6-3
CASSQTSHGSYNEQSF
TGTGCCAGCAGCCAGACTAGCCATGGGTCCTACAATGAGCAGTCCTTC
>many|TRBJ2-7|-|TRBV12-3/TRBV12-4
CASSFHRVEQYF
TGTGCCAGCAGTTTTCATAGGGTCGAGCAGTACTTC
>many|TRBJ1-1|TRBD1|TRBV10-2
CATRQGLNTEAFF
TGCGCCACCAGACAGGGATTGAACACTGAAGCTTTCTTT
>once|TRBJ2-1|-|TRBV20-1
CSATTRTNTYNEQFF
TGCAGTGCGACCACCAGGACTAATACCTACAATGAGCAGTTCTTC
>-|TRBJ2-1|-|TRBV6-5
CASSPTHGSSSYNESFF
TGTGCCAGCAGTCCTACACATGGCTCGAGCTCCTACAATGAGTCGTTCTTC
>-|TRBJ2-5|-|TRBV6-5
CAISPQGTQQETQYF
TGTGCCATCAGTCCCCAAGGGACGCAACAAGAGACCCAGTACTTC
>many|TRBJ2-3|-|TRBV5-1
CASTERDPKDTQYF
TGCGCCAGCACGGAACGGGACCCAAAGGATACGCAGTATTTT
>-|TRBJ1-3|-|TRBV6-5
CASSRSRTVSGNTIYF
TGTGCCAGCAGTAGATCTAGGACAGTCTCTGGAAACACCATATATTTT
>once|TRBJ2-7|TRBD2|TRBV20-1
CSALPAGGLDEQYF
TGCAGTGCTCTCCCGGCGGGAGGGCTGGACGAGCAGTACTTC
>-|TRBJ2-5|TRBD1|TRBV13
CTSSRTGEETQYF
TGTACCAGCAGCCGTACAGGGGAAGAGACCCAGTACTTC
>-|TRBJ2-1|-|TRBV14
CASSSNLCNEQFF
TGTGCCAGCAGCTCCAACTTATGCAACGAGCAGTTCTTC
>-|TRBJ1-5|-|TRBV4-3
CASIQEPSQPQHF
TGCGCCAGCATCCAAGAGCCCAGTCAGCCCCAGCATTTT